The clone carrying this T cell receptor (beta chain) came up once. What it recognizes is unknown. This record comes from a study of blood T cells in healthy people across ages. Findings and limits, study-wide: The study found TCR beta diversity correlated strongly with naive T cell percentage. The diversity estimates, figures obtained from one million T cells, were considered underestimates.

It was with a sample-barcoded 5' primer and a J-beta primer mix that a second PCR of about 6 to 11 cycles was run. Carrying 12 random nucleotides, a template-switch adaptor labeled each individual cDNA molecule. TCRdb called the 5' RACE reads again in MiXCR, with one record for every CDR3 protein. Here the sample spans about 1 million distinct CDR3 sequences, 40% to 45% being singletons. The germline V gene encodes CDR1 DFQATT and CDR2 SNEGSKA (reference sequence). The junction had 14 bases not matched to a gene; V was cut back by 6 bases and J by 7 bases. The CDR3 totals 15 residues. The rearrangement links TRBV20-1 to TRBJ1-2; TRBD1 matches at 10 bases. The clonotype was recovered from a woman aged 55 to 70 in good health. Source material: blood. The chain's CDR3 is CSAADGTGALSGYTF. The CDR3 coding sequence is TGCAGTGCGGCAGACGGGACAGGGGCTTTGTCTGGCTACACCTTC.